Listed below are T cell receptor beta chains from one sample, sequenced in a study of control samples from healthy donors and cancer patients. The table came from immunoSEQ multiplex PCR; TCRdb's copy has only in-frame clones and leaves some out. The table records about 120,000 clones, about 94% of them present only once. Sequenced: blood. Receptors were obtained from a man under 40 in good health. The CDR3 runs from the conserved cysteine through the conserved F or W. A D gene is named only where the DNA matches it firmly. Only some rows state a clone size, as once, few, many or a class for expanded clones.

NA,TRBJ2-3,TRBV19,NA,TGTGCCAGTAGTATAACCCCCGCAGATACGCAGTATTTT,CASSITPADTQYF
NA,TRBJ1-4,TRBV7-2,NA,TGTGCCAGCAGCTCATCCGGGGTGGCTAATGAAAAACTGTTTTTT,CASSSSGVANEKLFF
NA,TRBJ1-5,TRBV2,TRBD1,TGTGCCAGCAGTGAACTGGGCGCAGGGGGCCTCCCAATTAGCAATCAGCCCCAGCATTTT,CASSELGAGGLPISNQPQHF
few,TRBJ1-4,TRBV5-4,NA,TGTGCCAGCAGCCAAGCTGCAACTAATGAAAAACTGTTTTTT,CASSQAATNEKLFF
NA,TRBJ1-6,TRBV19,TRBD1,TGTGCCACCCAGGGAGGGACAGTTAATTCACCCCTCCACTTT,CATQGGTVNSPLHF
NA,TRBJ2-2,TRBV5-8,NA,TGTGCCAGCAGCCCCGGTACAAATATCGTCGGGGAGCTGTTTTTT,CASSPGTNIVGELFF
NA,TRBJ1-4,TRBV5-1,TRBD1,TGCGCCAGCAGCTCCAGACAGGGGGTTAATGAAAAACTGTTTTTT,CASSSRQGVNEKLFF
NA,TRBJ2-5,TRBV6-5,TRBD1,TGTGCCAGCAGCTTCGGGACAGGGGAGACCCAGTACTTC,CASSFGTGETQYF
NA,TRBJ1-2,TRBV20-1,NA,TGCAGTGTTACACCGCAGGATGGCTACACCTTC,CSVTPQDGYTF
NA,TRBJ2-5,TRBV7-8,TRBD2,TGTGCCAGCAGCTTAGACGGGGGGGCTATAAAGACCCAGTACTTC,CASSLDGGAIKTQYF
once,TRBJ1-1,TRBV6-5,NA,TGTGCCAGCAGTTCCGCGGGGGAGAACACTGAAGCTTTCTTT,CASSSAGENTEAFF
NA,TRBJ1-2,TRBV29-1,NA,TGCAGCGTTGAATCGCGGGACTATGGCTACACCTTC,CSVESRDYGYTF
once,TRBJ2-3,TRBV5-5,NA,TGTGCCAGCGTCCCGGGGCCGGGGTTTGATACGCAGTATTTT,CASVPGPGFDTQYF
NA,TRBJ2-3,TRBV12-3/TRBV12-4,NA,TGTGCCATAGGAGGGGTAGATACGCAGTATTTT,CAIGGVDTQYF
NA,TRBJ1-2,TRBV5-6,NA,TGTGCCAGCATACACCCGGGGGCGGCTAACTATGGCTACACCTTC,CASIHPGAANYGYTF
NA,TRBJ2-3,TRBV2,TRBD2,TGTGCCAGCACCGGGACTAGGGCCCTAGATACGCAGTATTTT,CASTGTRALDTQYF
NA,TRBJ2-4,TRBV7-2,NA,TGTGCCAGCAGCTTATACGAGGGTTCGGCCAAAAACATTCAGTACTTC,CASSLYEGSAKNIQYF
NA,TRBJ2-7,TRBV12-3/TRBV12-4,NA,TGTGCCAGCAGTTTATTGTATCACTACGAGCAGTACTTC,CASSLLYHYEQYF
NA,TRBJ1-2,TRBV12-3/TRBV12-4,TRBD1,TGTGCCAGCAGGCGGACAGGGCTTTATGGCTACACCTTC,CASRRTGLYGYTF
NA,TRBJ2-5,TRBV7-6,TRBD1,TGTGCCAGCAGCTTATTTGACAGGGTAGTAGGAGAGACCCAGTACTTC,CASSLFDRVVGETQYF
once,TRBJ2-3,TRBV27,NA,TGTGCCACCCTGAGCACGGGGGCCGGAGTAGATACGCAGTATTTT,CATLSTGAGVDTQYF
once,TRBJ2-2,TRBV5-1,TRBD2,TGCGCCAGCCACTCGGGGGTAGCGGGGACGAACACCGGGGAGCTGTTTTTT,CASHSGVAGTNTGELFF
NA,TRBJ2-3,TRBV9,NA,TGTGCCAGCAGCGTAGATTATTCGACTTCAGATACGCAGTATTTT,CASSVDYSTSDTQYF
once,TRBJ1-5,TRBV19,NA,TGTGCCAGTAGTATGTCCCGCACTGGGAGCAATCAGCCCCAGCATTTT,CASSMSRTGSNQPQHF
NA,TRBJ1-4,TRBV3-1/TRBV3-2,NA,TGTGCCAGCAGCCAGAGAGGAACTAATGAAAAACTGTTTTTT,CASSQRGTNEKLFF
NA,TRBJ2-1,TRBV5-1,NA,TGCGCCAGCAGCTTGGTTGTTCTAGGGGCAGGGAATTGGATAAACAATGAGCAGTTCTTC,CASSLVVLGAGNWINNEQFF
NA,TRBJ2-7,TRBV28,NA,TGTGCCAGCAGTTTCCTATACGAGCAGTACTTC,CASSFLYEQYF
NA,TRBJ2-5,TRBV11-2,TRBD2,TGTGCCAGCAGCTTTGGGAGGGCGAGTGGGGAGACCCAGTACTTC,CASSFGRASGETQYF
NA,TRBJ2-1,TRBV7-2,TRBD2,TGTGCCAGCAGCTTAGCGATGGCTAGCGGAAATGAGCAGTTCTTC,CASSLAMASGNEQFF
NA,TRBJ2-5,TRBV5-1,NA,TGCGCCAGCAGCTTGTACAGGGAAGAGACCCAGTACTTC,CASSLYREETQYF
once,TRBJ1-5,TRBV11-2,NA,TGTGCCAGCAGCCTGGGAAGCAATCAGCCCCAGCATTTT,CASSLGSNQPQHF
NA,TRBJ2-3,TRBV7-3,TRBD2,TGTGCCAGCAGCGTCACTAGCGGGGGGGCCACAGATACGCAGTATTTT,CASSVTSGGATDTQYF
NA,TRBJ2-7,TRBV4-1,TRBD1,TGCGCCAGCAGCCAAGCACAGGGGCACGAGCAGTACTTC,CASSQAQGHEQYF
NA,TRBJ2-7,TRBV29-1,NA,TGCAGCGCCCTGGGCGGGGCCACCTACGAGCAGTACTTC,CSALGGATYEQYF
NA,TRBJ1-2,TRBV19,TRBD1,TGTGCCAGTAGTATTCTACCGACAGGGCAATATGGCTACACCTTC,CASSILPTGQYGYTF